The TCR beta chain described here comes from a study of blood T cell repertoires in COVID-19. About the research overall: Samples came from the United States, Italy and Spain, spanning acute and convalescent COVID-19.

The CDR3 runs 14 residues. Germline V lookup: CDR1 MDHEN, CDR2 SYDVKM. The ends were cut back, 6 bases at V and 3 bases at J, with 12 bases in the middle. In the source study's methods: Reference gene primer amplification in the assay estimated nucleated cell counts. Assay: immunoSEQ multiplex PCR; the TCRdb copy retains only in-frame clones and omits some. The V and J calls and clone size are taken from that table; D and trimming were inferred from the DNA. The sample holds around 220,000 clones, about 80% seen once. This clone was seen only a few times. The sequenced material came from peripheral blood. The receptor was derived from an elderly woman with active or convalescent COVID-19. The rearrangement uses TRBV28 and TRBJ1-3; possibly TRBD1 for D (6 bases). In DNA, the CDR3 is TGTGCCAGCAGCCCAGGACAGCATGGAAACACCATATATTTT. The encoded protein is CASSPGQHGNTIYF.